The 15 T cell receptor beta chains below come from one sample, sequenced in a study of cytomegalovirus exposure and HLA in healthy donors. TCRdb keeps only in-frame clones here, not all; method: immunoSEQ multiplex PCR. The table lists 200,000 to 300,000 clones, roughly 87% of them singletons, with just over 3% in the top ten. Sequencing was carried out using PBMCs. The receptor set was obtained from a woman aged 30 to 39 in good health and CMV-seronegative.

The chain recombines TRBV11-3 with TRBJ2-5; tentatively, D is TRBD1 or TRBD2 (6 bases each). V dropped 1 base and J dropped 4 bases, with 10 bases sitting between them. The germline V gene has CDR1 SGHNT and CDR2 YENEEA. CDR3 length: 14 residues. The CDR3 reads CASSLVRGGETQYF. Written as DNA, the CDR3 is TGTGCCAGCAGCTTAGTCAGGGGAGGAGAGACCCAGTACTTC.

The chain combines TRBV11-3 with TRBJ1-3; D not resolved. The germline V and J ends were trimmed by 1 base and 1 base, with 5 bases remaining between them. From germline, CDR1 is SGHNT and CDR2 YENEEA. This CDR3 has 14 residues. The CDR3 DNA is TGTGCCAGCAGCTTAGCTTTGTCTGGAAACACCATATATTTT. Translating gives CASSLALSGNTIYF.

J is TRBJ2-3 and V is TRBV2; no definite D call. This CDR3 spans 12 amino acids. V dropped 7 bases and J dropped 0 bases, with 5 bases sitting between them. Germline CDR1 SNHLY, CDR2 FYNNEI. The CDR3 DNA follows: TGTGCCAGCAATCCTAGCACAGATACGCAGTATTTT. Translation: CASNPSTDTQYF.

The chain links TRBV5-1 to TRBJ2-7, with 7 nucleotides matching TRBD1. There are 15 residues in the CDR3. Trimming cost V 0 bases and J 2 bases; bases outside gene matches: 5. The germline gives CDR1 SGHRS, CDR2 YFSETQ. The DNA of the CDR3 is TGCGCCAGCAGCTTGGATACAGGGGCGGCCTACGAGCAGTACTTC. Protein: CASSLDTGAAYEQYF.

This chain connects TRBV6-1 to TRBJ2-1; the D gene is possibly TRBD1 (6 bases). The V end was cut by 1 base, the J end by 10 bases, with 17 bases between. CDR1 MNHNS and CDR2 SASEGT come from the germline V gene. The CDR3 has 15 residues. As DNA, the CDR3 is TGTGCCAGCAGTGAAGGTATAACAGGGTTAGGCGAGCAGTTCTTC. This codes for CASSEGITGLGEQFF.

This clone came up a few times. This chain connects TRBV4-2 to TRBJ1-1, with D uncertain. V was trimmed by 2 bases and J by 0 bases, leaving 10 bases between them. The CDR3 consists of 15 residues. Per germline, CDR1 LGHNA and CDR2 YNFKEQ. The CDR3 loop is CASSQKTGMNTEAFF. CDR3 sequence (DNA): TGTGCCAGCAGCCAAAAGACTGGGATGAACACTGAAGCTTTCTTT.

The V and J genes are TRBV10-2 and TRBJ2-2; either TRBD1 or TRBD2 may supply D (5 bases each). V was cut by 7 bases and J by 7 bases, with 7 bases left in between. CDR1 and CDR2 (germline): WSHSY, SAAADI. This CDR3 region has 11 residues. The CDR3 loop is CASNGGGELFF. The CDR3 region has the DNA TGCGCCAGCAATGGGGGCGGGGAGCTGTTTTTT.

This clone was found once. The chain employs TRBV7-9 and TRBJ2-7; D remains ambiguous. The CDR3 consists of 14 residues. V was trimmed by 1 base and J by 1 base, leaving 8 bases between them. Germline lookup yields CDR1 SEHNR and CDR2 FQNEAQ (reference sequence). The CDR3 region is CASSLDPRSYEQYF. The CDR3 region has the DNA TGTGCCAGCAGCTTAGACCCAAGGTCCTACGAGCAGTACTTC.

This chain uses TRBV4-3 with TRBJ2-7; the match to TRBD2 covers 8 bases. CDR1 LGHNA and CDR2 YSLEER come from the germline V gene. This CDR3 has 20 residues. J gave up 4 bases and V 4 bases, and 24 bases lay outside the gene matches. CDR3 in DNA: TGCGCCAGCAGCCTTCACGCACTCCGAACTAGACGGGAGGGCCCGTACGAGCAGTACTTC. Its translation: CASSLHALRTRREGPYEQYF.

The gene calls are TRBV6-6 and TRBJ2-7, with 8 bases that match TRBD1. This CDR3 spans 12 amino acids. V trimming: 5 bases; J trimming: 5 bases; junction bases outside the gene matches: 2. Germline-derived CDR1 and CDR2 are MNHNY and SVGAGI (reference sequence). CDR3 residues: CASSKTGDEQYF. For the CDR3, the DNA is TGTGCCAGCAGTAAGACAGGGGACGAGCAGTACTTC.

The V call is TRBV6-1, the J call TRBJ2-7; 8 nucleotides align to TRBD2. After removal of 8 bases from V and 3 bases from J, the junction contained 9 bases not matched to a gene. This CDR3 has 14 amino acids. From germline, CDR1 is MNHNS and CDR2 SASEGT. CDR3 nucleotide sequence: TGTGCCAGCCGGGAGGGGCCTAGGGGCTACGAGCAGTACTTC. Its translation is CASREGPRGYEQYF.

The V and J genes are TRBV29-1 and TRBJ1-3; D not certain. Trimming removed 7 bases from V and 1 base from J, with 8 bases in between. Germline CDR1 is SQVTM and CDR2 is ANQGSEA. This CDR3 spans 12 amino acids. Written as DNA, the CDR3 is TGCAGCGGATGGGGTTCTGGAAACACCATATATTTT. Encoded protein: CSGWGSGNTIYF.

The gene calls are TRBV15 and TRBJ2-6; 10 bases fit TRBD1. V was pared by 4 bases and J by 1 base, with 16 bases of the junction left unmatched. In germline, CDR1 is LNHNV, CDR2 YYDKDF (reference sequence). CDR3 size: 21 residues. The CDR3 sequence is CATSTPIIRDRGPSGANVLTF. CDR3 DNA: TGTGCCACCAGCACGCCGATTATCCGGGACAGGGGACCTTCTGGGGCCAACGTCCTGACTTTC.

The gene calls are TRBV9 and TRBJ1-3; tentatively, D is TRBD1 (5 bases). The CDR3 contains 19 residues. With 0 bases removed from V and 4 bases from J, the gap between germline ends came to 23 bases. Germline V gives CDR1 SGDLS, CDR2 YYNGEE. The CDR3 sequence is CASSVAGTDVGYSGNTIYF. The CDR3 DNA sequence: TGTGCCAGCAGCGTAGCCGGGACGGACGTGGGCTACTCCGGAAACACCATATATTTT.

The CDR3 sequence is CASSQGRLAGDQDTQYF. CDR3 coding DNA: TGTGCCAGCAGCCAAGGTCGACTAGCGGGAGATCAAGATACGCAGTATTTT. The chain combines TRBV4-2 with TRBJ2-3; 12 nucleotides agree with TRBD2. The trim removed 1 base at V and 5 bases at J, leaving 7 bases unmatched. From germline, CDR1 is LGHNA and CDR2 YNFKEQ. The CDR3 is made up of 17 amino acids.